The 5 T cell receptor beta chains below were found in one sample sequenced in a study of control samples from healthy donors and cancer patients. Method: immunoSEQ multiplex PCR; TCRdb's copy keeps in-frame clones and lacks some. Among approximately 94,000 clones, less than 90% were seen once, and the ten largest hold 15% to 20%. The sample was blood. The receptor source for this set is a woman between 45 and 60 years old in good health.

The chain is built from TRBV6-6 and TRBJ2-3, with 7 positions matching TRBD2. Trimming at V came to 2 bases and at J to 4 bases, leaving 3 bases not matched to a gene. This CDR3 is built from 14 residues. Looked up from germline, CDR1 is MNHNY and CDR2 is SVGAGI (reference sequence). The CDR3 DNA sequence: TGTGCCAGCAGTTACGCGAGCGGGGCAGATACGCAGTATTTT. This translates into CASSYASGADTQYF.

The gene calls are TRBV6-5 and TRBJ2-7; weak D call: TRBD2 (7 bases). Germline CDR1 reads MNHEY; CDR2 reads SVGAGI. Between the trimmed V and J ends, which lost 7 bases and 3 bases, there was a span of 16 bases. CDR3 length equals 14 residues. CDR3 nucleotides: TGTGCCAGCACCCAGGGGCTAGCGGACTACGAGCAGTACTTC. This sequence encodes CASTQGLADYEQYF.

The rearrangement uses TRBV9 and TRBJ2-4, with D possibly being TRBD1 (6 bases). The CDR3 totals 15 residues. Trimming removed 4 bases at V and 3 bases at J, with 14 bases between. In germline, CDR1 is SGDLS, CDR2 YYNGEE. The DNA for the CDR3 is TGTGCCAGCAGCCCCAGGTGGGACAACAAAAACATTCAGTACTTC. Encoded protein: CASSPRWDNKNIQYF.

This clone is a singleton in its sample. The V gene is TRBV18, the J gene TRBJ2-1; D is possibly TRBD2 (5 bases). The CDR3 totals 14 residues. V lost 0 bases, J lost 4 bases, and 7 bases lay in between. The V gene's germline CDR1 is KGHSH and CDR2 LQKENI. For the CDR3, the DNA is TGTGCCAGCTCACCACCTCAGCGGTACAATGAGCAGTTCTTC. It translates to CASSPPQRYNEQFF.

This chain uses TRBV15 with TRBJ2-2, with 9 positions matching TRBD1. Per germline, CDR1 LNHNV and CDR2 YYDKDF (reference sequence). V gave up 5 bases and J gave up 3 bases; unmatched junction bases: 10. This CDR3 region has 17 residues. CDR3 bases: TGTGCCACCAGCGTAGAGTTGGGGACAGGGTACACCGGGGAGCTGTTTTTT. This translates into CATSVELGTGYTGELFF.